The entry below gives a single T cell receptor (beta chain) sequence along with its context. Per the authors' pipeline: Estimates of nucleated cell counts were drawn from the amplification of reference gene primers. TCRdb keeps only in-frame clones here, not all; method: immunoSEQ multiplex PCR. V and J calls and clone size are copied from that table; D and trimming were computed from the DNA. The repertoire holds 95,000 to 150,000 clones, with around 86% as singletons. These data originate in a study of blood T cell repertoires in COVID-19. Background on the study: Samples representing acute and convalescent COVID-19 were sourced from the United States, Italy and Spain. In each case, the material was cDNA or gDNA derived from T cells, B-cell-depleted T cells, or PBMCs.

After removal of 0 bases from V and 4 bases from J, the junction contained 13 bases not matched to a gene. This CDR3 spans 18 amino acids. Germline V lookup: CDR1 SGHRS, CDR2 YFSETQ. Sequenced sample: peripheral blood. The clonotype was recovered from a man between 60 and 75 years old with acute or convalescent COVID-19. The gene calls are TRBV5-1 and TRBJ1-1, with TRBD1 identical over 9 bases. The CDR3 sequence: CASSLAGQGSILGTEAFF. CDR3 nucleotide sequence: TGCGCCAGCAGCTTGGCCGGACAGGGGAGCATCCTGGGCACTGAAGCTTTCTTT. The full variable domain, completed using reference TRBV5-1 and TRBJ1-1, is KAGVTQTPRYLIKTRGQQVTLSCSPISGHRSVSWYQQTPGQGLQFLFEYFSETQRNKGNFPGRFSGRQFSNSRSEMNVSTLELGDSALYLCASSLAGQGSILGTEAFFGQGTRLTVV.